The present TCR beta chain was sequenced within a study of PD-1 blockade in classical Hodgkin lymphoma. On this clone itself: The target antigen is unknown.

Profiled with immunoSEQ multiplex PCR; TCRdb holds only in-frame clones, not every one. The table lists tens of thousands of clones, roughly nine tenths of them singletons, with 10% in the top ten. Study results and caveats: There was a significant rise in CD4+ TCR diversity by C4D1, with no such rise for CD8+. It was reported that newly diagnosed patients had less baseline TCR diversity than healthy donors. Patients with an early start, nivolumab under 1 year after ASCT, were excluded.

Time point denoted: cycle 4 day 1 (C4D1), after 6 weeks of nivolumab. Every patient relapsed after autologous stem cell transplantation, and brentuximab vedotin exposure varied. Classifying best responses yielded complete response, partial response or progressive disease. The starting material was peripheral blood mononuclear cells (PBMCs), obtained before the fourth cycle of nivolumab. The clonotype was recovered from a human donor with classical Hodgkin lymphoma.

The CDR3 DNA reads TGTGCCAGCAGTTTAACCCCATCACCGAGAAACACCATATATTTT. This sequence encodes CASSLTPSPRNTIYF. J is TRBJ1-3 and V is TRBV2; D ambiguous. In germline, CDR1 is SNHLY, CDR2 FYNNEI. This CDR3 region has 15 residues. The ends were cut back, 5 bases at V and 5 bases at J, with 16 bases in the middle. Supplemented by reference TRBV2 and TRBJ1-3, the full variable domain reads EPEVTQTPSHQVTQMGQEVILRCVPISNHLYFYWYRQILGQKVEFLVSFYNNEISEKSEIFDDQFSVERPDGSNFTLKIRSTKLEDSAMYFCASSLTPSPRNTIYFGEGSWLTVV.